The 6 T cell receptor beta chains presented below share a single source sample, sequenced in a study of blood T cell repertoires in COVID-19. Generated by immunoSEQ multiplex PCR, the TCRdb table keeps only in-frame clones and is missing some. The table shows approximately 280,000 clones, with just under 90% occurring only once. The specimen sequenced was PBMCs or T cells enriched from blood (not recorded which). The receptors were gathered from a woman aged 55-70 years who had recovered from COVID-19.

This clone was recorded once. J is TRBJ1-2 and V is TRBV24-1; a possible D gene is TRBD1 (6 bases). This CDR3 is built from 15 residues. Deletions cut 2 bases from V and 4 bases from J, with 13 bases between. Germline V gene data show CDR1 as KGHDR and CDR2 as SFDVKD. CDR3 coding DNA: TGTGCCACCAGTGATTCGGACAGAGGGAGCTATGGCTACACCTTC. Protein product: CATSDSDRGSYGYTF.

This clone was seen just once. This chain links TRBV5-1 with TRBJ1-5, with D perhaps TRBD1 (5 bases). Germline-derived CDR1 and CDR2 are SGHRS and YFSETQ. The CDR3 spans 16 residues. V was clipped by 0 bases and J by 5 bases, with 15 bases between them. CDR3 sequence: CASSLAPMGPDQPQHF. DNA for the CDR3: TGCGCCAGCAGCTTGGCCCCTATGGGGCCTGATCAGCCCCAGCATTTT.

The chain links TRBV13 to TRBJ2-5; TRBD1 might be the D (5 bases). This CDR3 has 15 residues. Germline loops: CDR1 PRHDT, CDR2 FYEKMQ (reference sequence). Trimming removed 5 bases at V and 4 bases at J, with 17 bases between. The CDR3 loop reads CASSPTSGFGETQYF. For the CDR3, the DNA is TGTGCCAGCAGCCCCACTTCAGGGTTTGGAGAGACCCAGTACTTC.

The chain has TRBV3-1 (or the pseudogene TRBV3-2) and TRBJ2-7, with 9 bases matching TRBD1. The germline V gene encodes CDR1 LGHDT and CDR2 YNNKEL (reference sequence). The ends lost 0 bases at V and 5 bases at J; junction bases unmatched: 11. The CDR3 consists of 17 residues. CDR3 in DNA: TGTGCCAGCAGCCAAGATGTGGGACAGGGATTCGTCCACGAGCAGTACTTC. Protein: CASSQDVGQGFVHEQYF.

V usage is TRBV7-9 and J usage is TRBJ2-1; D might be TRBD2 (6 bases). Germline V gives CDR1 SEHNR, CDR2 FQNEAQ (reference sequence). The V gene lost 7 bases and the J gene lost 0 bases, with 16 bases spanning the gap. The CDR3 covers 16 residues. The CDR3 region has the DNA TGTGCCAGCACCAGTTGGGAGGCGAGCTCCTACAATGAGCAGTTCTTC. This translates into CASTSWEASSYNEQFF.

This rearrangement joins TRBV30 to TRBJ2-1; TRBD2 matches at 11 bases. Germline V gives CDR1 GTSNPN, CDR2 SVGIG (reference sequence). This CDR3 contains 15 residues. V lost 4 bases and J lost 15; bases outside the gene matches: 17. CDR3: CAWNIAGGSYSVTFF. Written as DNA, the CDR3 is TGTGCCTGGAATATAGCGGGGGGGTCTTATTCCGTTACGTTCTTC.